This T cell receptor (beta chain) came from a study of monozygotic twins with inflammatory bowel disease. The CDR3 is 15 residues long. Germline CDR1 and CDR2: MNHEY and SVGEGT. About this clonotype itself: Its antigen is unknown.

General study findings and limits: A reduction in TCRbeta diversity (inverse Simpson) was seen in IBD patients relative to healthy co-twins.

TCRdb re-analyzed the 5' RACE reads; it lists each CDR3 protein once, without DNA. The sample table includes around 380,000 distinct CDR3 sequences. The chain joins TRBV6-2 or TRBV6-3 to TRBJ2-5; TCRdb's assignment of TRBD1 cannot be checked, as there is no DNA. Sequencing was carried out using blood. The receptor was derived from a human donor with ulcerative colitis or Crohn's disease, or a healthy co-twin of an affected twin (not recorded which). CDR3 region: CASSPLGMVQETQYF.